The rows below give T cell receptor beta chains drawn from one sample of a study of a mutant IDH1 vaccine in newly diagnosed glioma. Repertoires were generated with immunoSEQ multiplex PCR, while TCRdb's copy carries only in-frame clones and drops some. Of 85,000 to 100,000 clones in the sample, roughly 75% were seen once. Here the sequenced sample was PBMCs, taken from a glioma patient treated with radiotherapy, temozolomide or both. These receptors all come from a man in his forties with glioma. Both conserved end residues are part of each CDR3. The order of the fields is CDR3 protein, CDR3 DNA, V gene, clone size, D gene, J gene, CDR3 length. D genes are given only for firm matches. Size tells how often a clone was seen (once, few, many) or the class of an expanded clone, and some rows leave it out.

CDR3aa: CASTQGPLGTEAFF
CDR3nt: TGTGCCAGCACACAGGGGCCGTTAGGCACTGAAGCTTTCTTT
v_gene: TRBV9
abundance: NA
d_gene: TRBD1
j_gene: TRBJ1-1
len: 14

CDR3aa: CASSLGGSTNEKLFF
CDR3nt: TGTGCCAGCAGCCTGGGGGGGTCAACTAATGAAAAACTGTTTTTT
v_gene: TRBV7-2
abundance: few
d_gene: NA
j_gene: TRBJ1-4
len: 15

CDR3aa: CASSYSGGTGNTIYF
CDR3nt: TGTGCCAGCAGTTACTCGGGGGGGACAGGAAACACCATATATTTT
v_gene: TRBV6-5
abundance: NA
d_gene: NA
j_gene: TRBJ1-3
len: 15

CDR3aa: CASSLEPWNTDTQYF
CDR3nt: TGCGCCAGCAGCTTGGAACCCTGGAACACAGATACGCAGTATTTT
v_gene: TRBV5-1
abundance: NA
d_gene: NA
j_gene: TRBJ2-3
len: 15

CDR3aa: CASSRDREGYGYTF
CDR3nt: TGTGCCAGTAGTAGGGACAGGGAAGGCTATGGCTACACCTTC
v_gene: TRBV19
abundance: NA
d_gene: TRBD1
j_gene: TRBJ1-2
len: 14

CDR3aa: CASKDRYNEQFF
CDR3nt: TGTGCCAGTAAGGACAGATACAATGAGCAGTTCTTC
v_gene: TRBV19
abundance: NA
d_gene: NA
j_gene: TRBJ2-1
len: 12

CDR3aa: CASSPSAGSYEQYF
CDR3nt: TGTGCCAGCAGCCCATCAGCCGGCTCCTACGAGCAGTACTTC
v_gene: TRBV11-3
abundance: NA
d_gene: NA
j_gene: TRBJ2-7
len: 14

CDR3aa: CASSLVPAGQNYGYTF
CDR3nt: TGTGCCAGCAGCTTAGTCCCCGCCGGACAGAACTATGGCTACACCTTC
v_gene: TRBV7-2
abundance: NA
d_gene: NA
j_gene: TRBJ1-2
len: 16

CDR3aa: CASSLAWTPNSGANVLTF
CDR3nt: TGCGCCAGCAGCTTGGCGTGGACACCAAACTCTGGGGCCAACGTCCTGACTTTC
v_gene: TRBV5-1
abundance: NA
d_gene: NA
j_gene: TRBJ2-6
len: 18

CDR3aa: CSTSGDGTNYGYTF
CDR3nt: TGCAGCACTTCTGGGGACGGCACTAACTATGGCTACACCTTC
v_gene: TRBV29-1
abundance: NA
d_gene: NA
j_gene: TRBJ1-2
len: 14

CDR3aa: CASSSPGVRYNSPLHF
CDR3nt: TGTGCCAGCAGTTCCCCAGGGGTTCGGTATAATTCACCCCTCCACTTT
v_gene: TRBV6-6
abundance: NA
d_gene: NA
j_gene: TRBJ1-6
len: 16

CDR3aa: CASSLAGGRYEQYF
CDR3nt: TGTGCCAGCAGCTTAGCGGGGGGTCGGTACGAGCAGTACTTC
v_gene: TRBV7-8
abundance: NA
d_gene: NA
j_gene: TRBJ2-7
len: 14

CDR3aa: CASSFRGTEPSTDTQYF
CDR3nt: TGTGCCAGCAGTTTTCGAGGGACAGAACCTAGCACAGATACGCAGTATTTT
v_gene: TRBV28
abundance: NA
d_gene: TRBD1
j_gene: TRBJ2-3
len: 17

CDR3aa: CASSPPGQGRADTQYF
CDR3nt: TGTGCCAGCAGCCCTCCGGGACAGGGGAGGGCAGATACGCAGTATTTT
v_gene: TRBV5-6
abundance: NA
d_gene: TRBD1
j_gene: TRBJ2-3
len: 16

CDR3aa: CASSEAREVRNEQFF
CDR3nt: TGTGCCAGCAGTGAAGCCAGGGAGGTCCGAAATGAGCAGTTCTTC
v_gene: TRBV2
abundance: NA
d_gene: NA
j_gene: TRBJ2-1
len: 15

CDR3aa: CASSQYAGGSYGYTF
CDR3nt: TGCGCCAGCAGCCAATATGCAGGGGGATCCTATGGCTACACCTTC
v_gene: TRBV4-1
abundance: NA
d_gene: TRBD1
j_gene: TRBJ1-2
len: 15

CDR3aa: CASSTGTSAYEQYF
CDR3nt: TGTGCCAGCAGCACCGGGACTAGTGCCTACGAGCAGTACTTC
v_gene: TRBV5-5
abundance: many
d_gene: TRBD2
j_gene: TRBJ2-7
len: 14

CDR3aa: CAISARGRDEQYF
CDR3nt: TGTGCCATCAGCGCCAGGGGGCGCGACGAGCAGTACTTC
v_gene: TRBV10-3
abundance: NA
d_gene: TRBD1
j_gene: TRBJ2-7
len: 13

CDR3aa: CASRRGTDQPQHF
CDR3nt: TGTGCCAGCAGACGCGGGACAGATCAGCCCCAGCATTTT
v_gene: TRBV6-5
abundance: NA
d_gene: TRBD1
j_gene: TRBJ1-5
len: 13

CDR3aa: CASGPLTGSASYNEQFF
CDR3nt: TGCGCCAGCGGTCCCCTTACAGGGTCTGCAAGCTACAATGAGCAGTTCTTC
v_gene: TRBV5-1
abundance: NA
d_gene: NA
j_gene: TRBJ2-1
len: 17

CDR3aa: CASSADSRGIGELFF
CDR3nt: TGTGCCAGCAGCGCAGACTCCCGAGGGATCGGGGAGCTGTTTTTT
v_gene: TRBV5-4
abundance: NA
d_gene: NA
j_gene: TRBJ2-2
len: 15

CDR3aa: CASSLEGRPGSDTQYF
CDR3nt: TGTGCCAGCAGCTTGGAGGGCAGACCGGGCTCCGATACGCAGTATTTT
v_gene: TRBV7-2
abundance: NA
d_gene: NA
j_gene: TRBJ2-3
len: 16

CDR3aa: CASSLGRRPPTNEQFF
CDR3nt: TGTGCCAGCAGCTTAGGTAGGAGACCCCCTACGAATGAGCAGTTCTTC
v_gene: TRBV7-2
abundance: NA
d_gene: NA
j_gene: TRBJ2-1
len: 16

CDR3aa: CASSVEARGRANTIYF
CDR3nt: TGTGCCAGCAGCGTAGAAGCGAGGGGGCGCGCAAACACCATATATTTT
v_gene: TRBV9
abundance: NA
d_gene: TRBD1
j_gene: TRBJ1-3
len: 16

CDR3aa: CASSKGTGGGYNEQFF
CDR3nt: TGTGCCAGCAGCAAGGGGACAGGGGGAGGCTACAATGAGCAGTTCTTC
v_gene: TRBV9
abundance: NA
d_gene: TRBD1
j_gene: TRBJ2-1
len: 16

CDR3aa: CASSQNLADRVYQPQHF
CDR3nt: TGCGCCAGCAGCCAAAACCTCGCCGACAGGGTCTATCAGCCCCAGCATTTT
v_gene: TRBV4-3
abundance: NA
d_gene: TRBD1
j_gene: TRBJ1-5
len: 17

CDR3aa: CASSLEGQTTGELFF
CDR3nt: TGCGCCAGCAGCTTGGAGGGACAGACCACCGGGGAGCTGTTTTTT
v_gene: TRBV5-1
abundance: NA
d_gene: TRBD1
j_gene: TRBJ2-2
len: 15

CDR3aa: CASSSGQKRETQYF
CDR3nt: TGTGCCAGTAGTTCGGGACAGAAACGAGAGACCCAGTACTTC
v_gene: TRBV19
abundance: once
d_gene: TRBD1
j_gene: TRBJ2-5
len: 14